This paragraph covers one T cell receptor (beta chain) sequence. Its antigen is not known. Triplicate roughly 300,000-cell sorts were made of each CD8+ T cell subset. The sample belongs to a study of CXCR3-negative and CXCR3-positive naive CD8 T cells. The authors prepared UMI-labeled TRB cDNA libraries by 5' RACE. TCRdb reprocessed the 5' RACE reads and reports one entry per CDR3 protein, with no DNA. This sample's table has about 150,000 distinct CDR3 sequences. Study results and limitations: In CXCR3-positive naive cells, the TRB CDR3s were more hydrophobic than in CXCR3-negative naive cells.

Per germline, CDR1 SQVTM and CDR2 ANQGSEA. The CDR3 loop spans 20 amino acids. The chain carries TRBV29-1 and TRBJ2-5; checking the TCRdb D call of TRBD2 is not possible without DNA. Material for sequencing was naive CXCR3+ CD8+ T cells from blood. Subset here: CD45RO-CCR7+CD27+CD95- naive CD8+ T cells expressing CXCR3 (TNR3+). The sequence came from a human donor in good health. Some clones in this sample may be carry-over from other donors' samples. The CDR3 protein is CSVLPGGTRGGARLEETQYF.